The TCR beta chain described here comes from a study of response to subunit inactivated influenza vaccine. CDR3 length: 14 amino acids. V lost 0 bases and J 6 bases, leaving 11 bases between the germline ends. The V gene's germline CDR1 is MNHEY and CDR2 SMNVEV (reference sequence). Remarks on this clonotype: Its antigen is currently unknown.

Study-level findings and limits: The study's authors posited that every seasonal influenza vaccination enlists few new T cells.

MiXCR, applied by TCRdb to the RT-PCR reads, yields one record per CDR3 protein. Of hundreds of thousands of distinct CDR3 sequences in the sample, approximately 15% were seen once. V is TRBV27 and J is TRBJ2-5, with D tentatively TRBD1 (5 bases). Sequencing used PBMCs from blood, obtained approximately 12 days after vaccination. This TCR was recovered from a man aged 45 to 65 who received an inactivated influenza vaccine. The CDR3 nucleotides read TGTGCCAGCAGTTTATCAGGGGTCGTAAAGACCCAGTACTTC. Amino acid sequence: CASSLSGVVKTQYF.